The 16 T cell receptor beta chains below were found in one sample sequenced in a study of lymphopenia after photon versus proton radiotherapy. The repertoire was sequenced with immunoSEQ multiplex PCR; TCRdb's copy has only in-frame clones and lacks some. The sample lists 50,000 to 60,000 clones; more than 85% were seen once. The specimen was peripheral blood, collected from a patient treated with photon-based radiotherapy. These receptors all stem from a woman in her 40s with cholangiocarcinoma.

The chain is built from TRBV20-1 and TRBJ2-7; no firm D call. Looked up from germline, CDR1 is DFQATT and CDR2 is SNEGSKA (reference sequence). Trimming cost V 4 bases and J 7 bases, with 5 bases left between them. The CDR3 is 9 residues long. In DNA form, the CDR3 reads TGCAGTGCTAATAGAGAGCAGTACTTC. Translating it yields CSANREQYF.

Regarding this clone: The sample has other DNA sequences that encode this CDR3 too. The V and J genes are TRBV6-1 and TRBJ2-7; TRBD2 matches 7 bases. V trimming: 6 bases; J trimming: 1 base; junction bases outside the gene matches: 9. Germline lookup yields CDR1 MNHNS and CDR2 SASEGT. The CDR3 consists of 15 residues. The CDR3 DNA is TGTGCCAGCAGACCCAAGCGGGGAAGTTCCTACGAGCAGTACTTC. Encoded protein: CASRPKRGSSYEQYF.

This clone was counted between two and nine times. This chain uses TRBV6-5 with TRBJ2-7; either TRBD1 or TRBD2 may supply D (6 bases each). The V end was cut by 4 bases, the J end by 3 bases, with 19 bases between. The CDR3 spans 16 residues. The germline V gene encodes CDR1 MNHEY and CDR2 SVGAGI. CDR3 loop: CASSFPGEGDFYEQYF. The CDR3, as DNA: TGTGCCAGCAGTTTCCCGGGAGAGGGGGACTTCTACGAGCAGTACTTC.

CDR3 bases: TGCAGCGTCCTAACAGGGGCTCAGTACTTC. This encodes CSVLTGAQYF. The chain links TRBV29-1 to TRBJ2-5, with TRBD1 matching 7 bases. The germline gives CDR1 SQVTM, CDR2 ANQGSEA. This CDR3 is built from 10 residues. After removal of 6 bases from V and 11 bases from J, the junction contained 6 bases not matched to a gene.

This clone was recorded once. The chain has TRBV18 and TRBJ2-3, with TRBD2 identical over 9 bases. V gave up 1 base and J gave up 3 bases; unmatched junction bases: 11. This CDR3 is 18 amino acids long. Germline lookup yields CDR1 KGHSH and CDR2 LQKENI. CDR3 protein: CASSPLRTLGLATDTQYF. DNA for the CDR3: TGTGCCAGCTCACCACTTAGGACACTGGGACTAGCAACAGATACGCAGTATTTT.

A few counts support this clone. CDR3 protein: CASSSQGGVFYNSPLHF. In DNA, the CDR3 is TGTGCCAGCAGCTCCCAAGGGGGGGTGTTCTATAATTCACCCCTCCACTTT. The V call is TRBV9, the J call TRBJ1-6, with D possibly matching TRBD1 (6 bases). V gave up 4 bases and J gave up 3 bases, with 17 bases separating them. The CDR3 spans 17 residues. CDR1 SGDLS and CDR2 YYNGEE come from the germline V gene.

V and J are TRBV7-9 and TRBJ2-7, with D possibly being TRBD1 (5 bases). The V gene lost 3 bases and the J gene lost 0 bases, with 12 bases spanning the gap. Germline V gene sequence: CDR1 SEHNR, CDR2 FQNEAQ (reference sequence). The CDR3 runs to 15 residues. The CDR3 DNA follows: TGTGCCAGCAGCTTGAACAGGCTCGACTCCTACGAGCAGTACTTC. Residues: CASSLNRLDSYEQYF.

This clone was counted between two and nine times. The chain couples TRBV2 to TRBJ2-7; a weak D match, TRBD1 (6 bases). V was pared by 7 bases and J by 4 bases, with 17 bases between. The CDR3 has 14 residues. Germline V gives CDR1 SNHLY, CDR2 FYNNEI. This chain's CDR3 is CASTTGTRRYEQYF. The CDR3 bases are TGTGCCAGCACTACAGGGACGAGACGATACGAGCAGTACTTC.

This clone was recorded once. The chain combines TRBV6-5 with TRBJ1-1; a possible D gene is TRBD1 (5 bases). Germline CDR1 MNHEY, CDR2 SVGAGI. The CDR3 has 14 residues. The germline V and J ends were trimmed by 2 bases and 0 bases, with 7 bases remaining between them. For the CDR3, the DNA is TGTGCCAGCAGTTACCCAGGGATGAACACTGAAGCTTTCTTT. Translation: CASSYPGMNTEAFF.

The V gene is TRBV29-1, the J gene TRBJ2-5; D not resolved. Germline CDR1 and CDR2: SQVTM and ANQGSEA. This CDR3 contains 12 residues. The V and J ends lost 0 bases and 3 bases respectively, with 5 bases between them. CDR3 nucleotides: TGCAGCGTTGAAGATCGGAAAGAGACCCAGTACTTC. Translated, it gives CSVEDRKETQYF.

This clone was detected a few times. This sequence joins TRBV4-3 and TRBJ2-1, with 7 bases that match TRBD2. V trimming: 7 bases; J trimming: 5 bases; junction bases outside the gene matches: 5. Germline CDR1 LGHNA, CDR2 YSLEER. The CDR3 covers 13 residues. Here the CDR3 reads CASNGGGHNEQFF. The DNA for the CDR3 is TGCGCCAGCAACGGCGGGGGACACAATGAGCAGTTCTTC.

The chain links TRBV19 to TRBJ2-3; the D gene is possibly TRBD2 (6 bases). CDR3 length equals 12 residues. Trimming pared 10 bases from V and 0 bases from J, leaving 8 bases between. Germline V gene lookup returns CDR1 LNHDA and CDR2 SQIVND (reference sequence). CDR3 nucleotide sequence: TGTGCCACTAGCGATAGCACAGATACGCAGTATTTT. It translates to CATSDSTDTQYF.

The gene calls are TRBV25-1 and TRBJ2-7; the D is unclear. Germline CDR1 MGHDK, CDR2 SYGVNS. The CDR3 sequence is 12 residues long. Trimming took off 6 bases at V and 0 bases at J, with 6 bases between the two ends. The CDR3 DNA reads as TGTGCCAGCAGCAAAAGCTCCTACGAGCAGTACTTC. Translating gives CASSKSSYEQYF.

Details on this clone: This CDR3 is also generated by other DNA sequences in the sample. The chain joins TRBV30 to TRBJ2-7; TRBD1 is a possible D gene (6 bases). V was clipped by 0 bases and J by 3 bases, with 6 bases between them. The V gene's germline CDR1 is GTSNPN and CDR2 SVGIG (reference sequence). CDR3 length equals 12 residues. CDR3 residues: CAWSVGGYEQYF. In nucleotides, the CDR3 is TGTGCCTGGAGTGTAGGGGGCTACGAGCAGTACTTC.

This clone is a singleton in its sample. The chain links TRBV7-2 to TRBJ2-5, with D unclear. Per germline, CDR1 SGHTA and CDR2 FQGNSA. The V end was cut by 6 bases, the J end by 5 bases, with 19 bases between. The CDR3 is made up of 15 amino acids. This chain's CDR3 is CASRQYSLAPETQYF. The DNA for the CDR3 is TGTGCCAGCAGACAGTACTCATTGGCCCCGGAGACCCAGTACTTC.

This chain uses TRBV7-8 with TRBJ2-1, with 10 nucleotides matching TRBD2. Germline CDR1 and CDR2: SGHVS and FQNEAQ. CDR3 size: 16 residues. The ends lost 5 bases at V and 8 bases at J; junction bases unmatched: 12. CDR3 sequence: CASSPVGLAGVYEQFF. CDR3 DNA sequence: TGTGCCAGCAGCCCCGTGGGGCTAGCGGGAGTCTATGAGCAGTTCTTC.